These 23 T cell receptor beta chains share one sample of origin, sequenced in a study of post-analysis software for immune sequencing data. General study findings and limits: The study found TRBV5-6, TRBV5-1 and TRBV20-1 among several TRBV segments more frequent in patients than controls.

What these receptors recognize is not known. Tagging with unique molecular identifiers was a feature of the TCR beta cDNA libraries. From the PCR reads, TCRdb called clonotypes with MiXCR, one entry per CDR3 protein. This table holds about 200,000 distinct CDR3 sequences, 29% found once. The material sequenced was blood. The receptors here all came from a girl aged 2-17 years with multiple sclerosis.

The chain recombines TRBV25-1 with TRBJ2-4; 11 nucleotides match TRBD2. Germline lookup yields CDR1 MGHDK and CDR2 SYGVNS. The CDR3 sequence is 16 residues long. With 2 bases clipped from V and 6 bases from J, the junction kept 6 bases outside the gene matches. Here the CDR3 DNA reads TGTGCCAGCAGTGAAACTAGCGGGGGAGGGAGAAACATTCAGTACTTC. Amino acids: CASSETSGGGRNIQYF.

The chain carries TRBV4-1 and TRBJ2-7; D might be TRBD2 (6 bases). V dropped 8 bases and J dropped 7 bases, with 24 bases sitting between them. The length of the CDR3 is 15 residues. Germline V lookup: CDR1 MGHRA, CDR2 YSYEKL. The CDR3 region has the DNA TGCGCCAGCCGACCTGTCGGGAGAAACCCCCATGAGCAGTACTTC. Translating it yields CASRPVGRNPHEQYF.

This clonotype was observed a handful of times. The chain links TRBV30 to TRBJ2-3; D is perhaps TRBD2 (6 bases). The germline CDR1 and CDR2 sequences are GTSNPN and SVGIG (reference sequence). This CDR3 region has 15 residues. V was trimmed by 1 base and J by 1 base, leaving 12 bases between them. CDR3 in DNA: TGTGCCTGGAGTGGCAGCGGGTTAGGCACAGATACGCAGTATTTT. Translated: CAWSGSGLGTDTQYF.

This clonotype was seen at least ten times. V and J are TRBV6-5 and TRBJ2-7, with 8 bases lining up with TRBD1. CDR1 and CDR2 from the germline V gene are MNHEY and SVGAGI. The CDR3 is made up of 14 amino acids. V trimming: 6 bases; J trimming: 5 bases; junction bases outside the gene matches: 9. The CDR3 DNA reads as TGTGCCAGCAGACGGACCGGGACAGGAAACGAGCAGTACTTC. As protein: CASRRTGTGNEQYF.

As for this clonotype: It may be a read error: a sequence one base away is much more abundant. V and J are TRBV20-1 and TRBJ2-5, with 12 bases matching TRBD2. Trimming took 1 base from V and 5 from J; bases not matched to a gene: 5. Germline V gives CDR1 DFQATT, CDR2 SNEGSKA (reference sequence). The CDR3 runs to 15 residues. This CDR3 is CSARGLAGAGETQYF. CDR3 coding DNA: TGCAGTGCTAGAGGACTAGCGGGAGCTGGGGAGACCCAGTACTTC.

The CDR3 is CASSLRQDRTEAFF. CDR3 DNA: TGCGCCAGCAGCCTCCGACAGGATCGCACTGAAGCTTTCTTT. The rearrangement links TRBV5-1 to TRBJ1-1; a possible D gene is TRBD1 (6 bases). Trimming cost V 4 bases and J 4 bases, with 14 bases left between them. The CDR3 sequence is 14 residues long. Germline CDR1 is SGHRS and CDR2 is YFSETQ.

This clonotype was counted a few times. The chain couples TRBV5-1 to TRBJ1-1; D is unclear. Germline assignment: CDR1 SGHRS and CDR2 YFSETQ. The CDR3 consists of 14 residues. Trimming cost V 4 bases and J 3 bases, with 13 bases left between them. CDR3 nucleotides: TGCGCCAGCAGCCAGAGACAATGGGACACTGAAGCTTTCTTT. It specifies CASSQRQWDTEAFF.

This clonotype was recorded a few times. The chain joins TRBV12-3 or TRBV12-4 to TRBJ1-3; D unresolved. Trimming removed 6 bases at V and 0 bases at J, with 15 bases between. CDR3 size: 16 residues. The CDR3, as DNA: TGTGCCAGCAGCTCACCCGACGGTAGCTCTGGAAACACCATATATTTT. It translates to CASSSPDGSSGNTIYF.

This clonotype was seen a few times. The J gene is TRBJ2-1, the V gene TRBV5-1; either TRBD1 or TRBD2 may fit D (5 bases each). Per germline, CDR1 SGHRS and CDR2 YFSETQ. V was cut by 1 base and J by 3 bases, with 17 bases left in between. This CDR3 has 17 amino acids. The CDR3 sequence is CASSLNSAGTLYNEQFF. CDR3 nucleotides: TGCGCCAGCAGCTTGAATTCCGCAGGGACCCTCTACAATGAGCAGTTCTTC.

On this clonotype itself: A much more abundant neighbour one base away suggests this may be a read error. The CDR3 is CSGAGGAGIQYF. CDR3 DNA sequence: TGCAGCGGTGCAGGGGGCGCGGGCATTCAGTACTTC. The chain employs TRBV29-1 and TRBJ2-4; 8 bases match TRBD1. V shed 7 bases, J shed 9 bases, and the junction held 8 bases outside the gene matches. This CDR3 has 12 amino acids. Germline V gene lookup returns CDR1 SQVTM and CDR2 ANQGSEA.

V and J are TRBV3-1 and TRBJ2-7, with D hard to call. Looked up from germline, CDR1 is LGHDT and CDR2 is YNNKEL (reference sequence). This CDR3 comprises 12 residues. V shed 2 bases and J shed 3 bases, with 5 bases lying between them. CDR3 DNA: TGTGCCAGCAGCCAAAAATACTACGAGCAGTACTTC. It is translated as CASSQKYYEQYF.

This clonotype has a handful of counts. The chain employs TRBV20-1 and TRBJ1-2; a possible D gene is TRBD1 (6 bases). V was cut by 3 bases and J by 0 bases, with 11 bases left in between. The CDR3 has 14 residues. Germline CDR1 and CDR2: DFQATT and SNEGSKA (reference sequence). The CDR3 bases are TGCAGTGCTAGTAACCGGGACACTAACTATGGCTACACCTTC. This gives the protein CSASNRDTNYGYTF.

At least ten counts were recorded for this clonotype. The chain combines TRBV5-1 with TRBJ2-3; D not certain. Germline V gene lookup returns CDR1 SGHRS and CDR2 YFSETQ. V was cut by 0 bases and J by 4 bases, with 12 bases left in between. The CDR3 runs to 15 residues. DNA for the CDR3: TGCGCCAGCAGCTTGGAGGATGCGCGCTCAGATACGCAGTATTTT. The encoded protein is CASSLEDARSDTQYF. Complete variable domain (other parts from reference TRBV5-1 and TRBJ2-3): KAGVTQTPRYLIKTRGQQVTLSCSPISGHRSVSWYQQTPGQGLQFLFEYFSETQRNKGNFPGRFSGRQFSNSRSEMNVSTLELGDSALYLCASSLEDARSDTQYFGPGTRLTVL.

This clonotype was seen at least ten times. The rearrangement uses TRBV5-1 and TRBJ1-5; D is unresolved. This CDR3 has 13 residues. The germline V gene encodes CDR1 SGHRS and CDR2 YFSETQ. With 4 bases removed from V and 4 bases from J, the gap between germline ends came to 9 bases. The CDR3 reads CASSLDTNQPQHF. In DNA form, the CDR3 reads TGCGCCAGCAGCCTTGACACGAATCAGCCCCAGCATTTT.

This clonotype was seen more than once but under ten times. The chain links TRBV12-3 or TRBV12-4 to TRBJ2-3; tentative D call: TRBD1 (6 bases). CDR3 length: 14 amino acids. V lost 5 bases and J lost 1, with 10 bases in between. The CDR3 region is CASSKRQGTDTQYF. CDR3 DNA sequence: TGTGCCAGCAGTAAAAGACAGGGCACAGATACGCAGTATTTT.

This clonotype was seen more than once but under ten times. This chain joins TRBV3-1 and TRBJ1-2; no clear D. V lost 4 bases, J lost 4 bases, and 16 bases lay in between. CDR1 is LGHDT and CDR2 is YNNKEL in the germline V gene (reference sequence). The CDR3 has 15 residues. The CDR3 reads CASSPRLLTGYGYTF. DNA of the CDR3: TGTGCCAGCAGCCCGAGACTACTCACGGGCTATGGCTACACCTTC.

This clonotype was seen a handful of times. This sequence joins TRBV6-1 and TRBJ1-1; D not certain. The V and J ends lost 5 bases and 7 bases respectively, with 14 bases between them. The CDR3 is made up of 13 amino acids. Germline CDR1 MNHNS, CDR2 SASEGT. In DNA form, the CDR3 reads TGTGCCAGCAGTCAAGGGAATTGGGTTGAAGCTTTCTTT. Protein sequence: CASSQGNWVEAFF.

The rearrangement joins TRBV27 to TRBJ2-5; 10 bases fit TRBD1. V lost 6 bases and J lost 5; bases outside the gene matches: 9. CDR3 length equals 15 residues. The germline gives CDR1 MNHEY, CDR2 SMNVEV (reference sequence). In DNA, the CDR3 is TGTGCCAGCAGCAGACAGGGGGCGAGGTCGGAGACCCAGTACTTC. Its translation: CASSRQGARSETQYF.

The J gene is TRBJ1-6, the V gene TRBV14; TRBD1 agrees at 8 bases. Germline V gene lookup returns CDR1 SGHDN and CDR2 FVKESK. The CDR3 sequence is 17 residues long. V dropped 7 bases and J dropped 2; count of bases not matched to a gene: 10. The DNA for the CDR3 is TGTGCCAGCACCAAACGCCCAGGGGGCGCCTATAATTCACCCCTCCACTTT. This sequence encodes CASTKRPGGAYNSPLHF.

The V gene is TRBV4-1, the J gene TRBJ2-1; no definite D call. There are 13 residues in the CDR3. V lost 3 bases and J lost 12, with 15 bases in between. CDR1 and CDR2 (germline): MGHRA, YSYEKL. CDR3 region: CASSQALGFGQFF. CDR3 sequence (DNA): TGCGCCAGCAGCCAGGCCCTGGGGTTTGGGCAGTTCTTC.

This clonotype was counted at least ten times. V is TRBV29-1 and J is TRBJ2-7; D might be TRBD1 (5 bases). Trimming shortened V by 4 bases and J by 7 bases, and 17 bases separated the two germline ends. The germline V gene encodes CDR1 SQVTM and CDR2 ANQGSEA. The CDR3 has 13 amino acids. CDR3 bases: TGCAGCGTTGTTCGGCAGCAAGGGGCAGAGCAGTACTTC. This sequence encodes CSVVRQQGAEQYF.

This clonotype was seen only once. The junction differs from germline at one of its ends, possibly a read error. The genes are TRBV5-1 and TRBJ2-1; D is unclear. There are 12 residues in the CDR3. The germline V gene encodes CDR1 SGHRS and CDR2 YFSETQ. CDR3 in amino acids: CASRWDYNKQFF. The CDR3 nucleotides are TGCGCCAGCCGTTGGGATTACAATAAGCAGTTCTTC.

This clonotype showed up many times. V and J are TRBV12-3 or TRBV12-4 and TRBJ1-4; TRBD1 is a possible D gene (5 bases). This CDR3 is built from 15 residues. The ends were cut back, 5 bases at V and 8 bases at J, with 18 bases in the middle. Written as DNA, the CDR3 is TGTGCCAGCAGTCCCGGACACAACGGTGGCGAAAAACTGTTTTTT. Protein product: CASSPGHNGGEKLFF.